This TCR beta chain was found in a study of a mutant IDH1 vaccine in newly diagnosed glioma. Profiling relied on immunoSEQ multiplex PCR, and the TCRdb table lists in-frame clones only, not all of them. Among 35,000 to 40,000 clones listed, roughly three quarters were seen once. Germline CDR1 and CDR2: MNHEY and SMNVEV (reference sequence). The CDR3 runs to 16 residues. V was clipped by 0 bases and J by 6 bases; unmatched bases: 8. This sample's time point: baseline, week 1 (first vaccination visit). Treatment in this sample: pre-vaccination baseline after standard-of-care therapy. The rearrangement uses TRBV27 and TRBJ2-7; TRBD1 matches at 10 bases. The sequence derives from a man in his forties or fifties with glioma. Some clones in this sample may be carry-over from other donors' samples. The starting material was PBMCs, obtained from a glioma patient treated with radiotherapy, temozolomide or both. The CDR3 spells CASSLSTGQGYSEQYF. DNA of the CDR3: TGTGCCAGCAGTTTATCCACGGGACAGGGGTATTCCGAGCAGTACTTC.